The rows below give T cell receptor beta chains drawn from one sample of a study of T cell changes during pregnancy in multiple sclerosis. TCRdb keeps only in-frame clones here, not all; method: immunoSEQ multiplex PCR. The table has fewer than 90,000 clones, around 94% seen once. The sequencing used peripheral blood, collected in the third trimester of pregnancy. These receptors originate from a female donor with multiple sclerosis, enrolled in a pregnancy study. The CDR3 runs from the conserved cysteine through the conserved F or W. The D gene is left open where the match is weak. Size values are once, few and many counts, or a class for expanded clones, and some rows have none.

D,length,J,V,size,CDR3,DNA
NA,12,TRBJ2-7,TRBV9,NA,CASSVAGSEQYF,TGTGCCAGCAGCGTAGCGGGTAGCGAGCAGTACTTC
TRBD1,13,TRBJ1-2,TRBV12-5,NA,CASGTQGEGGYTF,TGTGCTAGTGGTACACAGGGGGAGGGTGGCTACACCTTC
NA,16,TRBJ1-2,TRBV7-9,NA,CASSLAEGDRRRGYTF,TGTGCCAGCAGCTTAGCGGAGGGAGACAGAAGGAGAGGCTACACCTTC
TRBD1,14,TRBJ1-2,TRBV10-3,NA,CAIRTGGLDYGYTF,TGTGCCATCAGAACAGGGGGCCTTGACTATGGCTACACCTTC
NA,14,TRBJ2-1,TRBV6-5,NA,CASSPQGTYNEQFF,TGTGCCAGCAGTCCCCAGGGTACCTACAATGAGCAGTTCTTC
TRBD2,15,TRBJ2-2,TRBV7-9,NA,CASSAPGLANGELFF,TGTGCCAGCAGCGCTCCGGGACTAGCTAACGGGGAGCTGTTTTTT
NA,16,TRBJ2-3,TRBV29-1,NA,CSVGGVLAASTDTQYF,TGCAGCGTTGGGGGGGTACTTGCGGCGAGCACAGATACGCAGTATTTT
TRBD2,15,TRBJ2-1,TRBV5-1,NA,CASKISGAGPNEQFF,TGCGCCAGCAAAATTAGCGGGGCGGGACCCAATGAGCAGTTCTTC
NA,13,TRBJ1-5,TRBV19,once,CASSIRDRQPQHF,TGTGCCAGTAGTATCAGAGACAGGCAGCCCCAGCATTTT
NA,13,TRBJ2-7,TRBV4-1,NA,CASSQDARDEQYF,TGCGCCAGCAGCCAAGATGCCCGGGACGAGCAGTACTTC
TRBD1,13,TRBJ1-1,TRBV11-2,NA,CASSPPLGTEAFF,TGTGCCAGCAGCCCACCCTTGGGGACAGAGGCTTTCTTT
NA,14,TRBJ2-1,TRBV5-6,NA,CASKRESSYNEQFF,TGTGCCAGCAAGAGGGAGAGCTCCTACAATGAGCAGTTCTTC
TRBD1,14,TRBJ2-1,TRBV10-3,NA,CAIRDRVRNNEQFF,TGTGCCATCAGGGACAGGGTTCGGAACAATGAGCAGTTCTTC
NA,14,TRBJ2-1,TRBV7-2,NA,CASSLGGTRNEQFF,TGTGCCAGCAGCTTAGGAGGGACACGAAATGAGCAGTTCTTC
NA,16,TRBJ2-7,TRBV6-5,once,CASSYSTPDSSYEQYF,TGTGCCAGCAGTTACTCGACGCCCGACAGCTCCTACGAGCAGTACTTC
TRBD2,14,TRBJ2-7,TRBV4-3,NA,CASSQSGSGYEQYF,TGCGCCAGCAGCCAGAGCGGGAGTGGGTACGAGCAGTACTTC
TRBD2,17,TRBJ2-7,TRBV7-6,NA,CASSLGIAGGGSYEQYF,TGTGCCAGCAGCTTGGGTATAGCGGGAGGGGGTTCCTACGAGCAGTACTTC
NA,13,TRBJ1-2,TRBV25-1,NA,CASSARTDYGYTF,TGTGCCAGCAGTGCTCGGACAGACTATGGCTACACCTTC
TRBD2,17,TRBJ2-2,TRBV5-1,NA,CASSRSPLAANTGELFF,TGCGCCAGCAGCCGCTCCCCACTAGCGGCGAACACCGGGGAGCTGTTTTTT
TRBD2,16,TRBJ2-1,TRBV7-7,NA,CASSQQGSGSDNEQFF,TGTGCCAGCAGCCAGCAGGGTAGCGGGAGTGACAATGAGCAGTTCTTC
NA,15,TRBJ2-7,TRBV5-1,NA,CASSLTFRGVHEQYF,TGCGCCAGCAGCTTAACGTTCAGGGGAGTCCACGAGCAGTACTTC
TRBD2,15,TRBJ2-2,TRBV2,NA,CASRGLARDTGELFF,TGTGCCAGCCGAGGACTAGCGAGGGACACCGGGGAGCTGTTTTTT
NA,13,TRBJ2-7,TRBV7-9,NA,CASSSTGFGEQYF,TGTGCCAGCAGCTCCACAGGGTTTGGTGAGCAGTACTTC
TRBD1,14,TRBJ2-7,TRBV28,NA,CASSDRGRNREQYF,TGTGCCAGCAGTGACAGGGGGCGCAACCGCGAGCAGTACTTC
NA,12,TRBJ2-7,TRBV15,NA,CATSYSYYEQYF,TGTGCCACCAGCTATAGTTACTACGAGCAGTACTTC
TRBD1,13,TRBJ1-5,TRBV6-1,NA,CATSGTDDQPQHF,TGTGCCACATCCGGGACAGATGATCAGCCCCAGCATTTT
TRBD2,16,TRBJ2-1,TRBV7-9,NA,CASSLAPGLANNEQFF,TGTGCCAGCAGCTTAGCCCCGGGACTAGCAAACAATGAGCAGTTCTTC
NA,16,TRBJ2-2,TRBV15,NA,CATSRFRGVNTGELFF,TGTGCCACCAGCAGATTCAGGGGGGTGAACACCGGGGAGCTGTTTTTT
TRBD2,18,TRBJ2-5,TRBV15,NA,CATARGLAGRNEQETQYF,TGTGCCACCGCTCGGGGGTTAGCGGGACGGAACGAACAAGAGACCCAGTACTTC
TRBD1,13,TRBJ1-5,TRBV30,NA,CAWRTGAGQPQHF,TGTGCCTGGCGAACAGGGGCGGGACAGCCCCAGCATTTT
TRBD2,14,TRBJ2-1,TRBV6-4,NA,CASSGTSDYNEQFF,TGTGCCAGCAGCGGGACTAGCGACTACAATGAGCAGTTCTTC
NA,14,TRBJ1-2,TRBV9,once,CASSPRQGIYGYTF,TGTGCCAGCAGCCCCAGGCAGGGGATCTATGGCTACACCTTC
NA,15,TRBJ1-1,TRBV7-8,NA,CASSLAMQGTTEAFF,TGTGCCAGCAGCTTAGCGATGCAGGGAACCACTGAAGCTTTCTTT
NA,13,TRBJ2-5,TRBV7-9,NA,CASSLVRESTQYF,TGTGCCAGCAGCCTCGTACGAGAAAGTACCCAGTACTTC
NA,17,TRBJ2-1,TRBV7-9,NA,CASRHLGGTSYRNEQFF,TGTGCCAGCAGGCATCTTGGGGGGACTTCTTACAGGAATGAGCAGTTCTTC
NA,15,TRBJ2-7,TRBV2,NA,CASSEGQVPGLEQYF,TGTGCCAGCAGTGAAGGACAGGTCCCAGGGTTAGAGCAGTACTTC
NA,14,TRBJ2-1,TRBV30,NA,CAWSVRATRREQFF,TGTGCCTGGAGTGTACGGGCTACACGGAGGGAGCAGTTCTTC
TRBD2,14,TRBJ2-7,TRBV27,NA,CASSFSGRADEQYF,TGTGCCAGCAGTTTTAGCGGGAGGGCCGACGAGCAGTACTTC
NA,14,TRBJ2-5,TRBV5-1,NA,CASSSGTPGETQYF,TGCGCCAGCAGCTCGGGCACTCCGGGGGAGACCCAGTACTTC
TRBD1,14,TRBJ1-2,TRBV5-5,NA,CASSLWTGSYGYTF,TGTGCCAGCAGCCTATGGACAGGCAGCTATGGCTACACCTTC
TRBD2,14,TRBJ2-7,TRBV27,NA,CASSLSWDYYEQYF,TGTGCCAGCAGTTTATCCTGGGACTACTACGAGCAGTACTTC
NA,17,TRBJ1-5,TRBV4-1,NA,CASSQGGRGPSNQPQHF,TGCGCCAGCAGCCAAGGGGGAAGGGGTCCTAGCAATCAGCCCCAGCATTTT
TRBD2,15,TRBJ2-7,TRBV27,NA,CASSLGTSVSYEQYF,TGTGCCAGCAGTTTGGGGACTAGCGTCTCCTACGAGCAGTACTTC
TRBD2,13,TRBJ2-5,TRBV5-4,NA,CASSLSGSETQYF,TGTGCCAGCAGCCTGAGCGGGAGTGAGACCCAGTACTTC
NA,12,TRBJ1-2,TRBV30,NA,CAWSVRVSGYTF,TGTGCCTGGAGTGTACGTGTTAGTGGCTACACCTTC
NA,13,TRBJ2-2,TRBV9,NA,CASSVMYTGELFF,TGTGCCAGCAGCGTCATGTACACCGGGGAGCTGTTTTTT
NA,13,TRBJ2-7,TRBV30,NA,CALATGRYVEQYF,TGTGCCTTAGCGACAGGGAGGTACGTCGAGCAGTACTTC
NA,16,TRBJ1-1,TRBV4-2,NA,CASSHPSSGGSTEAFF,TGTGCCAGCAGCCATCCCTCGTCGGGGGGTAGCACTGAAGCTTTCTTT
NA,12,TRBJ1-4,TRBV19,NA,CASSPRGEKLFF,TGTGCCAGTAGTCCCCGGGGGGAAAAACTGTTTTTT
TRBD2,16,TRBJ2-7,TRBV2,NA,CASSSRGLASPYEQYF,TGTGCCAGCAGCTCCAGGGGACTAGCCTCCCCTTACGAGCAGTACTTC
TRBD1,15,TRBJ1-2,TRBV7-9,NA,CASSFPDREVYGYTF,TGTGCCAGCAGCTTCCCCGACAGGGAAGTCTATGGCTACACCTTC
NA,11,TRBJ2-2,TRBV29-1,NA,CSVADYGELFF,TGCAGCGTAGCGGACTACGGGGAGCTGTTTTTT
NA,15,TRBJ1-1,TRBV7-8,NA,CASSLVGGMNTEAFF,TGTGCCAGCAGCTTAGTGGGGGGTATGAACACTGAAGCTTTCTTT
NA,13,TRBJ1-4,TRBV6-5,NA,CASSYNPDEKLFF,TGTGCCAGCAGTTACAATCCAGATGAAAAACTGTTTTTT
NA,14,TRBJ1-3,TRBV6-6,once,CASSSLVSGNTIYF,TGTGCCAGCTCCTCACTCGTCTCTGGAAACACCATATATTTT
TRBD2,16,TRBJ2-7,TRBV28,NA,CASSLTSAYQSYEQYF,TGTGCCAGCAGTTTGACTAGCGCCTACCAATCCTACGAGCAGTACTTC
NA,12,TRBJ2-7,TRBV6-1,NA,CASSEGAHRRYF,TGTGCCAGCAGTGAGGGGGCCCACAGGAGGTACTTC
NA,13,TRBJ1-1,TRBV7-9,NA,CASSLSGNTEAFF,TGTGCCAGCAGCTTAAGCGGGAACACTGAAGCTTTCTTT
TRBD2,17,TRBJ2-1,TRBV19,NA,CASSMGLAFYLGNEQFF,TGTGCCAGTAGTATGGGACTAGCATTTTATCTGGGCAATGAGCAGTTCTTC